These T cell receptor beta chains were read from a single sample in a study of blood T cell repertoires in COVID-19. TCRdb keeps only in-frame clones here, not all; method: immunoSEQ multiplex PCR. The sample lists roughly 200,000 clones, around 83% occurring once. The sample consisted of peripheral blood. Receptors were obtained from an elderly woman with acute or convalescent COVID-19. Both conserved end residues are part of each CDR3. The order of the fields is V gene, J gene, clone size, D gene, CDR3 protein, CDR3 DNA. The D gene is left open where the match is weak. Clone size is shown for a subset of rows, as once, few, many or a class of expanded clone.

v_gene: TRBV2; j_gene: TRBJ2-7; abundance: .; d_gene: .; CDR3aa: CASLPQQGGYEQYF; CDR3nt: TGTGCCAGCCTCCCCCAGCAGGGAGGTTACGAGCAGTACTTC
v_gene: TRBV27; j_gene: TRBJ1-1; abundance: few; d_gene: TRBD1; CDR3aa: CASSRPLDRDATEAFF; CDR3nt: TGTGCCAGCAGTCGGCCCCTTGACAGGGACGCCACTGAAGCTTTCTTT
v_gene: TRBV11-1; j_gene: TRBJ2-3; abundance: .; d_gene: .; CDR3aa: CASQSLQGGSDTQYF; CDR3nt: TGTGCCAGCCAGTCGTTGCAGGGGGGCTCGGATACGCAGTATTTT
v_gene: TRBV10-2; j_gene: TRBJ1-5; abundance: few; d_gene: .; CDR3aa: CASSEWGDQPQHF; CDR3nt: TGCGCCAGCAGTGAGTGGGGGGATCAGCCCCAGCATTTT
v_gene: TRBV27; j_gene: TRBJ2-5; abundance: large; d_gene: TRBD2; CDR3aa: CASSLGLAGGIRSWETQYF; CDR3nt: TGTGCCAGCAGTTTAGGGCTAGCGGGAGGGATTAGATCCTGGGAGACCCAGTACTTC
v_gene: TRBV9; j_gene: TRBJ1-4; abundance: .; d_gene: TRBD1; CDR3aa: CASSVEGTGREKLFF; CDR3nt: TGTGCCAGCAGCGTAGAGGGGACAGGGCGTGAAAAACTGTTTTTT
v_gene: TRBV18; j_gene: TRBJ1-2; abundance: .; d_gene: .; CDR3aa: CASSPFGGGEDGYTF; CDR3nt: TGTGCCAGCTCACCCTTCGGGGGAGGGGAGGATGGCTACACCTTC
v_gene: TRBV18; j_gene: TRBJ1-2; abundance: .; d_gene: .; CDR3aa: CASSPSQDLYGYTF; CDR3nt: TGTGCCAGCTCACCTTCCCAGGATTTATATGGCTACACCTTC
v_gene: TRBV6-1; j_gene: TRBJ1-2; abundance: .; d_gene: .; CDR3aa: CASSEMGLNYGYTF; CDR3nt: TGTGCCAGCAGTGAGATGGGACTTAACTATGGCTACACCTTC
v_gene: TRBV5-1; j_gene: TRBJ2-1; abundance: .; d_gene: TRBD2; CDR3aa: CASSFETSGVVDEQFF; CDR3nt: TGCGCCAGCAGCTTCGAGACTAGCGGGGTCGTCGATGAGCAGTTCTTC
v_gene: TRBV18; j_gene: TRBJ2-5; abundance: .; d_gene: .; CDR3aa: CASSQQYQETQYF; CDR3nt: TGTGCCAGCTCACAACAGTACCAAGAGACCCAGTACTTC
v_gene: TRBV29-1; j_gene: TRBJ1-3; abundance: few; d_gene: .; CDR3aa: CSVEGPDSGNTIYF; CDR3nt: TGCAGCGTTGAAGGGCCCGACAGTGGAAACACCATATATTTT
v_gene: TRBV9; j_gene: TRBJ2-3; abundance: .; d_gene: .; CDR3aa: CASSVDELSTDTQYF; CDR3nt: TGTGCCAGCAGCGTAGATGAACTCAGCACAGATACGCAGTATTTT
v_gene: TRBV28; j_gene: TRBJ1-2; abundance: .; d_gene: TRBD1; CDR3aa: CASSFPGGEGGYTF; CDR3nt: TGTGCCAGCAGTTTTCCAGGGGGCGAGGGTGGCTACACCTTC
v_gene: TRBV28; j_gene: TRBJ2-3; abundance: .; d_gene: TRBD1; CDR3aa: CASARRATGTGSNTQYF; CDR3nt: TGTGCCAGCGCACGACGGGCTACCGGGACAGGGAGTAATACGCAGTATTTT
v_gene: TRBV7-8; j_gene: TRBJ2-7; abundance: .; d_gene: .; CDR3aa: CASSPPGKKDYEQYF; CDR3nt: TGTGCCAGCAGCCCTCCCGGGAAAAAAGACTACGAGCAGTACTTC
v_gene: TRBV13; j_gene: TRBJ2-2; abundance: once; d_gene: .; CDR3aa: CASSFRGLSGELFF; CDR3nt: TGTGCCAGCAGCTTTAGGGGTTTATCCGGGGAGCTGTTTTTT
v_gene: TRBV6-6; j_gene: TRBJ2-7; abundance: few; d_gene: TRBD1; CDR3aa: CASLSGTGYYEQYF; CDR3nt: TGTGCCAGCTTATCCGGGACAGGTTACTACGAGCAGTACTTC
v_gene: TRBV12-3/TRBV12-4; j_gene: TRBJ1-1; abundance: .; d_gene: TRBD1; CDR3aa: CASRTGRNTEAFF; CDR3nt: TGTGCCAGCAGGACAGGGAGAAACACTGAAGCTTTCTTT
v_gene: TRBV6-5; j_gene: TRBJ2-7; abundance: .; d_gene: TRBD1; CDR3aa: CASSLNRGYDEQYF; CDR3nt: TGTGCCAGCAGTTTGAACAGGGGGTATGACGAGCAGTACTTC
v_gene: TRBV27; j_gene: TRBJ1-2; abundance: .; d_gene: .; CDR3aa: CASSRGGTNYGYTF; CDR3nt: TGTGCCAGCAGTAGGGGAGGGACTAACTATGGCTACACCTTC
v_gene: TRBV5-6; j_gene: TRBJ1-2; abundance: .; d_gene: TRBD1; CDR3aa: CASSSDRAFYGYTF; CDR3nt: TGTGCCAGCAGCTCAGACAGGGCGTTTTATGGCTACACCTTC
v_gene: TRBV28; j_gene: TRBJ1-2; abundance: .; d_gene: .; CDR3aa: CASSSQGRGGNYGYTF; CDR3nt: TGTGCCAGCAGTTCCCAGGGACGGGGGGGGAACTATGGCTACACCTTC
v_gene: TRBV29-1; j_gene: TRBJ1-2; abundance: few; d_gene: .; CDR3aa: CSVEGGGNGYTF; CDR3nt: TGCAGCGTTGAAGGGGGAGGTAACGGCTACACCTTC
v_gene: TRBV30; j_gene: TRBJ2-4; abundance: .; d_gene: .; CDR3aa: CAWSEGGSKNIQYF; CDR3nt: TGTGCCTGGTCGGAGGGCGGATCCAAAAACATTCAGTACTTC
v_gene: TRBV20-1; j_gene: TRBJ1-4; abundance: once; d_gene: .; CDR3aa: CSASRGFGEKLFF; CDR3nt: TGCAGTGCTAGTCGGGGATTCGGAGAAAAACTGTTTTTT
v_gene: TRBV5-1; j_gene: TRBJ1-1; abundance: .; d_gene: .; CDR3aa: CASSPLGGFGEAFF; CDR3nt: TGCGCCAGCAGCCCGCTTGGAGGGTTCGGTGAAGCTTTCTTT
v_gene: TRBV24-1; j_gene: TRBJ2-5; abundance: .; d_gene: .; CDR3aa: CATSDPRGSQETQYF; CDR3nt: TGTGCCACCAGTGACCCCCGAGGGTCACAAGAGACCCAGTACTTC
v_gene: TRBV11-3; j_gene: TRBJ1-1; abundance: .; d_gene: TRBD1; CDR3aa: CASSSGQGENTEAFF; CDR3nt: TGTGCCAGCAGCTCGGGACAGGGAGAAAACACTGAAGCTTTCTTT
v_gene: TRBV6-5; j_gene: TRBJ2-2; abundance: .; d_gene: TRBD1; CDR3aa: CASSYPGTGVGELFF; CDR3nt: TGTGCCAGCAGTTACCCCGGGACAGGGGTGGGGGAGCTGTTTTTT
v_gene: TRBV9; j_gene: TRBJ1-3; abundance: .; d_gene: TRBD1; CDR3aa: CASSTDRADTIYF; CDR3nt: TGTGCCAGCAGCACCGACAGGGCGGACACCATATATTTT
v_gene: TRBV13; j_gene: TRBJ2-2; abundance: .; d_gene: .; CDR3aa: CASSLIGGGGELFF; CDR3nt: TGTGCCAGCAGCTTAATCGGGGGTGGAGGGGAGCTGTTTTTT
v_gene: TRBV10-1; j_gene: TRBJ2-1; abundance: .; d_gene: .; CDR3aa: CASSDPPNGDNEQFF; CDR3nt: TGCGCCAGCAGTGATCCCCCGAATGGAGACAATGAGCAGTTCTTC
v_gene: TRBV4-2; j_gene: TRBJ2-1; abundance: .; d_gene: TRBD2; CDR3aa: CASSQGVTSGSYNEQFF; CDR3nt: TGTGCCAGCAGCCAAGGGGTGACGAGCGGGAGCTACAATGAGCAGTTCTTC
v_gene: TRBV19; j_gene: TRBJ1-6; abundance: .; d_gene: .; CDR3aa: CASTNGGGNSPLHF; CDR3nt: TGTGCCAGCACCAATGGGGGGGGTAATTCACCCCTCCACTTT
v_gene: TRBV25-1; j_gene: TRBJ1-1; abundance: .; d_gene: TRBD1; CDR3aa: CASSDSTGASAEAFF; CDR3nt: TGTGCCAGCAGTGACTCGACAGGGGCGAGTGCTGAAGCTTTCTTT
v_gene: TRBV11-2; j_gene: TRBJ2-5; abundance: .; d_gene: TRBD1; CDR3aa: CASSLTTGGGQETQYF; CDR3nt: TGTGCCAGCAGCTTGACCACAGGGGGCGGACAAGAGACCCAGTACTTC
v_gene: TRBV19; j_gene: TRBJ2-1; abundance: once; d_gene: .; CDR3aa: CASTDYGPYNEQFF; CDR3nt: TGTGCCAGTACCGACTACGGACCATACAATGAGCAGTTCTTC
v_gene: TRBV7-3; j_gene: TRBJ1-1; abundance: once; d_gene: TRBD1; CDR3aa: CASSSGPGQGKAFF; CDR3nt: TGTGCCAGCAGCTCCGGACCGGGACAGGGGAAAGCTTTCTTT
v_gene: TRBV7-3; j_gene: TRBJ2-1; abundance: few; d_gene: .; CDR3aa: CASSLARAYNEQFF; CDR3nt: TGTGCCAGCAGCTTAGCCCGGGCCTACAATGAGCAGTTCTTC
v_gene: TRBV6-5; j_gene: TRBJ1-2; abundance: .; d_gene: TRBD1; CDR3aa: CASSFEGASGYTF; CDR3nt: TGTGCCAGCAGTTTCGAGGGGGCCAGTGGCTACACCTTC
v_gene: TRBV6-2/TRBV6-3; j_gene: TRBJ2-1; abundance: .; d_gene: .; CDR3aa: CASSLGLVVHEQFF; CDR3nt: TGTGCCAGCAGTTTGGGACTCGTAGTCCATGAGCAGTTCTTC
v_gene: TRBV7-9; j_gene: TRBJ1-1; abundance: .; d_gene: .; CDR3aa: CASTLTGEAFF; CDR3nt: TGTGCCAGCACCTTGACAGGTGAAGCTTTCTTT